This entry describes one TCR beta chain. These data are taken from a study of blood T cell repertoires in COVID-19. Across the whole study: There were acute and convalescent COVID-19 samples, and they came from the United States, Italy and Spain. Sources were T cells, B-cell-depleted T cells, or PBMCs; the material itself was cDNA or gDNA.

Original analysis: Reference gene primer amplification in the assay estimated nucleated cell counts. The assay was immunoSEQ multiplex PCR, and TCRdb's table has in-frame clones only and misses some. Clonal size and the V and J genes are those of that table, whereas D and trimming came from the DNA. Of 150,000 to 200,000 clones listed, under 80% are singletons. This CDR3 is built from 14 residues. V was cut by 3 bases and J by 0 bases, with 8 bases left in between. Germline V gives CDR1 SGHTS, CDR2 YDEGEE. Material for sequencing was peripheral blood. The TCR was taken from a man aged 45-65 years who had recovered from COVID-19. The gene calls are TRBV5-8 and TRBJ2-3, with D possibly being TRBD2 (6 bases). This chain's CDR3 is CASSSGTSTDTQYF. CDR3 nucleotide sequence: TGTGCCAGCAGCTCCGGGACTAGCACAGATACGCAGTATTTT. Drawing the rest from reference TRBV5-8 and TRBJ2-3, the complete variable domain is EAGVTQSPTHLIKTRGQQATLRCSPISGHTSVYWYQQALGLGLQFLLWYDEGEERNRGNFPPRFSGRQFPNYSSELNVNALELEDSALYLCASSSGTSTDTQYFGPGTRLTVL.